Each of the 9 T cell receptor beta chains below was sequenced from the same sample in a study of graft-versus-host responses after intestinal transplantation. Only in-frame clones appear in the TCRdb table, and some are missing; sequencing was by immunoSEQ multiplex PCR. The sample includes 15,000 to 20,000 clones, roughly a third seen only once; the top ten take 2% to 2.5%. The sample here was alloreactive CD4+ T cells from a mixed lymphocyte reaction culture, taken before transplantation. Subset specified: CFSE-low proliferating T cells sorted from roughly 6-day pre-transplant mixed lymphocyte reaction (GvH or HvG direction). Receptor source: a human patient who was an organ donor for intestinal transplantation.

The chain couples TRBV5-1 to TRBJ1-2, with D uncertain. V was clipped by 0 bases and J by 4 bases, with 10 bases between them. This CDR3 comprises 14 residues. Germline V gene sequence: CDR1 SGHRS, CDR2 YFSETQ. DNA of the CDR3: TGCGCCAGCAGCTTGGATCTGGGATCCTATGGCTACACCTTC. This translates into CASSLDLGSYGYTF.

As concerns this clone: A junction boundary mismatches the germline segment, possibly from a read error. The CDR3 DNA reads TGTGCCAGCAGTTTCTTACTTACAGGGCGGGGTAGATGGTTT. The encoded protein is CASSFLLTGRGRWF. V and J are TRBV28 and TRBJ1-1; D possibly corresponds to TRBD1 (6 bases). Germline V CDR1 and CDR2: MDHEN, SYDVKM. The CDR3 extends over 14 amino acids.

The V and J genes are TRBV6-5 and TRBJ2-7; no definite D call. The length of the CDR3 is 13 residues. Trimming took 0 bases from V and 3 from J, leaving 6 bases between them. Germline CDR1 MNHEY, CDR2 SVGAGI. CDR3 coding DNA: TGTGCCAGCAGTTACTCGAGCAGCTACGAGCAGTACTTC. It yields the protein CASSYSSSYEQYF.

CDR3 region: CSVALAGAAYF. CDR3 bases: TGCAGCGTGGCCCTAGCGGGAGCGGCGTACTTC. This sequence joins TRBV29-1 and TRBJ2-7, with TRBD2 matching over 10 bases. The V segment lost 6 bases and the J segment 12 bases; nucleotides outside the gene matches: 8. In germline, CDR1 is SQVTM, CDR2 ANQGSEA. This CDR3 contains 11 residues.

The chain has TRBV9 and TRBJ2-5; D is perhaps TRBD1 or TRBD2 (5 bases each). This CDR3 has 14 amino acids. The V and J ends lost 6 bases and 2 bases respectively, with 14 bases between them. The germline V gene has CDR1 SGDLS and CDR2 YYNGEE. The CDR3 coding sequence is TGTGCCAGCAACCTACGGGACGCACAAGAGACCCAGTACTTC. Its translation is CASNLRDAQETQYF.

This clone was counted between two and nine times. This sequence joins TRBV4-2 and TRBJ2-5, with a possible D match to TRBD2 (6 bases). Trimming took off 1 base at V and 4 bases at J, with 10 bases between the two ends. CDR1 is LGHNA and CDR2 is YNFKEQ in the germline V gene. The CDR3 runs to 14 residues. CDR3 residues: CASSQGGAGETQYF. CDR3 bases: TGTGCCAGCAGCCAAGGGGGAGCGGGAGAGACCCAGTACTTC.

This clone was found a few times. The chain employs TRBV18 and TRBJ2-7; 14 positions match TRBD2. Germline V gives CDR1 KGHSH, CDR2 LQKENI. The CDR3 is 16 residues long. After removal of 2 bases from V and 6 bases from J, the junction contained 6 bases not matched to a gene. The CDR3 DNA sequence: TGTGCCAGCTCACCAGCTAGACTAGCGGGAGGGCTCGAGCAGTACTTC. Its translation: CASSPARLAGGLEQYF.

The V and J genes are TRBV7-2 and TRBJ2-3, with D hard to call. V lost 3 bases and J lost 2, with 6 bases in between. Germline V lookup: CDR1 SGHTA, CDR2 FQGNSA. This CDR3 region has 13 residues. This CDR3 is CASSFAATDTQYF. The DNA of the CDR3 is TGTGCCAGCAGCTTCGCGGCCACAGATACGCAGTATTTT.

Only one count was recorded for this clone. The DNA of the CDR3 is TGCAGTGCTGACAGGGGTGGCGAGCAGTACTTC. It is translated as CSADRGGEQYF. The chain carries TRBV20-1 and TRBJ2-7; 8 positions agree with TRBD1. This CDR3 spans 11 amino acids. V trimming: 5 bases; J trimming: 6 bases; junction bases outside the gene matches: 3. Germline V gene data show CDR1 as DFQATT and CDR2 as SNEGSKA (reference sequence).